The present TCR beta chain was sequenced within a study of T-cell reconstitution after alpha-beta-depleted transplantation in children. As it was prepared, the TCRbeta library received unique molecular identifiers. A single record per CDR3 protein comes from TCRdb applying MiXCR to the PCR reads. The table includes approximately 100,000 distinct CDR3 sequences, approximately 12% detected once. Trimming left V 2 bases short and J 0 bases short, with 8 bases between. This CDR3 comprises 14 residues. Germline values: CDR1 SEHNR, CDR2 FQNEAQ (reference sequence). This clonotype was seen ten or more times.

The receptor comes from a human donor who donated a stem cell graft to a child with inherited bone marrow failure. This chain uses TRBV7-9 with TRBJ2-7, with a weak D call TRBD1 (5 bases). The sequencing used PBMCs from the stem cell graft donor, collected from the stem cell graft. CDR3 amino acids: CASSLKDNSYEQYF. CDR3 nucleotides: TGTGCCAGCAGCTTAAAGGACAACTCCTACGAGCAGTACTTC.